The following is a TCR beta chain sequence with its context. The data stem from a study of blood T cell repertoires in COVID-19. Turning to the study itself: Researchers got acute and convalescent COVID-19 samples from the United States, Italy and Spain. T cells, B-cell-depleted T cells, or PBMCs supplied cDNA or gDNA.

The CDR3 is 13 amino acids. The ends were cut back, 7 bases at V and 3 bases at J, with 11 bases in the middle. Authors' methods: Reference gene primers were amplified, and this amplification served to estimate nucleated cell counts. Measured with immunoSEQ multiplex PCR; TCRdb has only the in-frame clones, and not every one. V and J calls and clone size follow that table, whereas D and trimming were derived from the DNA. Here the sample spans more than 250,000 clones, less than 90% being singletons. The chain carries TRBV12-3 or TRBV12-4 and TRBJ2-3; no firm D call. This receptor was obtained from a man aged 60 to 75 who had recovered from COVID-19. Source material: peripheral blood. DNA for the CDR3: TGTGCCAGCAACCTAGACTCTACAGATACGCAGTATTTT. Amino acids: CASNLDSTDTQYF.